This TCR beta chain was identified during a study of T cells after yellow fever vaccination. Study-wide points: After the booster, 96% of CD4 and more than 85% of CD8 primary-response clones were re-detected. The appearance of a small share of clonotypes in both CD4 and CD8 compartments was observed. Peaking faster, on day 5 versus 15, the secondary response was nonetheless weaker.

On this clonotype: Its antigen is as yet unknown.

The study made its TCR cDNA through 5'RACE template switching. That step introduced a universal primer site along with UMIs. One entry per CDR3 protein, called by TCRdb with MiXCR from the 5' RACE reads. The sample records a few hundred thousand distinct CDR3 sequences, approximately 6.3% being singletons. V was pared by 3 bases and J by 1 base, with 15 bases between. The CDR3 totals 17 residues. Germline CDR1 KGHSH, CDR2 LQKENI. The gene calls are TRBV18 and TRBJ2-2; D gene unclear. The material was CD4+ T cells sorted from PBMCs, obtained on the day of the yellow fever booster vaccination. This clonotype originated in a man aged 25 to 40 who received the YFV17D yellow fever vaccine. CDR3: CASSPTTPTRNTGELFF. DNA of the CDR3: TGTGCCAGCTCACCCACAACGCCCACAAGGAACACCGGGGAGCTGTTTTTT.